The 3 T cell receptor beta chains below come from one sample, sequenced in a study of T cells in Graves' hyperthyroidism and ophthalmopathy. RNA transcripts gave rise to amplified TCR beta CDR3 regions. The study used the HTBI primer set for a first-round RT-PCR of the TCR CDR3. TCRdb passed the multiplex PCR reads through MiXCR, listing each CDR3 protein once. The sample lists 550,000 to 800,000 distinct CDR3 sequences, roughly 15% occurring once. The sequencing sample was made of blood. The source is a man between 18 and 29 years old with Graves' hyperthyroidism.

This clonotype was picked up many times. The chain links TRBV27 to TRBJ2-1, with TRBD2 matching 13 bases. The CDR3 loop spans 16 amino acids. The V gene's germline CDR1 is MNHEY and CDR2 SMNVEV (reference sequence). With 4 bases clipped from V and 5 bases from J, the junction kept 5 bases outside the gene matches. CDR3 sequence reads: CASSSGTSGTHNEQFF. CDR3 DNA sequence: TGTGCCAGCAGTTCCGGGACTAGCGGGACCCACAATGAGCAGTTCTTC.

This clonotype was detected a few times. The chain carries TRBV5-1 and TRBJ2-7, with TRBD2 matching over 8 bases. The germline V gene encodes CDR1 SGHRS and CDR2 YFSETQ. There are 16 residues in the CDR3. Trimming took 3 bases from V and 3 from J; bases not matched to a gene: 11. The CDR3 loop reads CASSYYASTSDYEQYF. The CDR3 DNA follows: TGCGCCAGCAGCTATTATGCTTCGACTAGCGACTACGAGCAGTACTTC.

The table lists this clonotype with many counts. V usage is TRBV12-3 or TRBV12-4 and J usage is TRBJ1-1, with 8 nucleotides matching TRBD1. V lost 6 bases, J lost 4 bases, and 13 bases stayed unmatched. The CDR3 has 16 amino acids. The CDR3 sequence: CASSQPYLTGGTEAFF. The CDR3 bases are TGTGCCAGCAGCCAACCATACCTCACAGGGGGCACTGAAGCTTTCTTT.